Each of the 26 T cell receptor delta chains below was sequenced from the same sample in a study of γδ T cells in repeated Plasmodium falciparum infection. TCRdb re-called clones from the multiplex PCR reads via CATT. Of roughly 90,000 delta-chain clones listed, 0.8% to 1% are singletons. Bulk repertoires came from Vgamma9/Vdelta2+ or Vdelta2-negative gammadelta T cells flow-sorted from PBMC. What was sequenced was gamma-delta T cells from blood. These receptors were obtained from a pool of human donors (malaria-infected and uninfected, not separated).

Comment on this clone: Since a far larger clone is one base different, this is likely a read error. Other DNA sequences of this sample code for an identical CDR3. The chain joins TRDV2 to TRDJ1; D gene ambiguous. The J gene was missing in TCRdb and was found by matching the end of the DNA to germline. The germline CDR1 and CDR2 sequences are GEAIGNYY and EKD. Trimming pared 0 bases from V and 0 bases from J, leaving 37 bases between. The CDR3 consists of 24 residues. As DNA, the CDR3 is TGTGCCTGTGACACCTTGCTAACACCAACCGGAGGTGACAGGTTCGGCTTGTACACCGATAAACTCATCTTT. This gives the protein CACDTLLTPTGGDRFGLYTDKLIF.

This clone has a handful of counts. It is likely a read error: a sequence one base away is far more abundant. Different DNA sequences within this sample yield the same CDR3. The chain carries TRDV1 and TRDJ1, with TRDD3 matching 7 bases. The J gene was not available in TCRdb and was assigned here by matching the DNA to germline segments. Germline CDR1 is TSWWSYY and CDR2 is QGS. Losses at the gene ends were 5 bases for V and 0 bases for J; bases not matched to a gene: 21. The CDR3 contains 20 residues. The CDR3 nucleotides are TGTGCTCTTGGGTCCCCTACGCCCGGGGGGGATTATAAGTACACCGATAAACTCATCTTT. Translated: CALGSPTPGGDYKYTDKLIF.

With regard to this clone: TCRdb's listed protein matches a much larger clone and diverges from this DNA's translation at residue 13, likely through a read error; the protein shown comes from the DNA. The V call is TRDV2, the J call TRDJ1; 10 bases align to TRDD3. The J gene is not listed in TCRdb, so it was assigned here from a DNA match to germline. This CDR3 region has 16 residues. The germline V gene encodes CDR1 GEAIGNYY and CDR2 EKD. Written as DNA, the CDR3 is TGTGCCTGTGACCCTCTGGGGGATAAGTACACCGATGAACTCATCTTT. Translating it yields CACDPLGDKYTDELIF.

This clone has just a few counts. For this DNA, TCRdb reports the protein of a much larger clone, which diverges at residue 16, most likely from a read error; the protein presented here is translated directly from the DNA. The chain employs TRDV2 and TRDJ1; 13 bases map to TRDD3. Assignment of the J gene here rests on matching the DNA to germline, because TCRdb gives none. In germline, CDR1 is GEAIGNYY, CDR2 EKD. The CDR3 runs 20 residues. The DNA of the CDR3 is TGTGCCTGTGACACACCCTTTACTGGGGGATACGAAGGATACACCGGTAAACTCATCTTT. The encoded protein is CACDTPFTGGYEGYTGKLIF.

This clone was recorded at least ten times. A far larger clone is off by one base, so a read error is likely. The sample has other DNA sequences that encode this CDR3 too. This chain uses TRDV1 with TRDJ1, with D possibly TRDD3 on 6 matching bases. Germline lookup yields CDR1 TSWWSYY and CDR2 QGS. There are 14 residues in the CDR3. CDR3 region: CALGGPGDTDKLIF. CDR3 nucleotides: TGTGCCCTTGGGGGTCCTGGGGACACCGATAAACTCATCTTT.

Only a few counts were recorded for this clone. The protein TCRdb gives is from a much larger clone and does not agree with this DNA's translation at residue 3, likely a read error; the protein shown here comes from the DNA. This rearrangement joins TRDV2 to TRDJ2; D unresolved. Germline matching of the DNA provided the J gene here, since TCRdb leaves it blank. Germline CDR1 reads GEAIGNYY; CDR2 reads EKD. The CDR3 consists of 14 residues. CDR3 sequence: CARDSLLFSAQLFF. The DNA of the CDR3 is TGTGCCCGTGACTCACTACTCTTCTCAGCACAACTCTTCTTT.

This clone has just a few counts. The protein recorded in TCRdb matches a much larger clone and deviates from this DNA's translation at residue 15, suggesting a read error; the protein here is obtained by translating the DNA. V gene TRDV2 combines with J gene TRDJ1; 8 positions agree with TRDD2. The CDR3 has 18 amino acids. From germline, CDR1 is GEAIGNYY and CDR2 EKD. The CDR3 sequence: CADKASYVPGDVTDQLIF. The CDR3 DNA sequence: TGTGCAGACAAGGCTTCCTACGTACCTGGGGACGTTACCGATCAACTCATCTTT.

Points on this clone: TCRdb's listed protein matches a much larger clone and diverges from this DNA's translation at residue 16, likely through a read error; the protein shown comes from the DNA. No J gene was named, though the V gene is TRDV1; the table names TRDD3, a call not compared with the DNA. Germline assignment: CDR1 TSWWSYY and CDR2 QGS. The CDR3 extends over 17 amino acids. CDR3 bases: TGTGCTCTTGGGGCCGAAGGGGGGACCCCGGGTACCGATAAACTCACCTTT. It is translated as CALGAEGGTPGTDKLTF.

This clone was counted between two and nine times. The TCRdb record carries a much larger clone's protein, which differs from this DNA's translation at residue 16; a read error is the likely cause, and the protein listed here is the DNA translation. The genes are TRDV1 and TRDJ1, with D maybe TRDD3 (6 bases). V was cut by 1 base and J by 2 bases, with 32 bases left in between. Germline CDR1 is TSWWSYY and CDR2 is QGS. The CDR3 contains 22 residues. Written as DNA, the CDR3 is TGTGCTCTTGGGGAACAGCCCTACGCTGGTGCTTTAGTAGTGGGGGCTACCGATAAACTCATCTTT. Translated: CALGEQPYAGALVVGATDKLIF.

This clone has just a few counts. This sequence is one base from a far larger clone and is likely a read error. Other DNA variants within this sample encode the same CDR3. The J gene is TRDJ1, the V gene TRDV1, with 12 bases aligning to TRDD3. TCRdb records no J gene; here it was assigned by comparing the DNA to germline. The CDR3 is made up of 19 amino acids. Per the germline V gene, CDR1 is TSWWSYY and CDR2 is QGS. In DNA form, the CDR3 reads TGTGCCCTTCTCTTCCTACGATGGACTGGGGGATACTCTACCGATAAACTCATCTTT. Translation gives CALLFLRWTGGYSTDKLIF.

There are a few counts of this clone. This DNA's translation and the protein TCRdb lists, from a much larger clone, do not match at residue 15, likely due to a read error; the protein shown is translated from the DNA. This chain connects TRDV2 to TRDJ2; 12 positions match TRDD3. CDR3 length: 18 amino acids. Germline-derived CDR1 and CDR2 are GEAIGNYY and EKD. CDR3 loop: CACDACHWGIHLTAKLFF. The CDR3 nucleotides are TGTGCCTGTGACGCCTGTCACTGGGGGATACACTTGACAGCAAAACTCTTCTTT.

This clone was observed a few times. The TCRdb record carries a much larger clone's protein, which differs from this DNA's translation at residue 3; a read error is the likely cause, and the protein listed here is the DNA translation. The CDR3 region has the DNA TGTGCTCCTGGGGAACGCTCCCACGTCAGGGGTGGGCTGGGGCAATTTCCCTACACCGATAAACTCATCTTT. This gives the protein CAPGERSHVRGGLGQFPYTDKLIF. The V and J genes are TRDV1 and TRDJ1; possibly TRDD3 for D (6 bases). Here the J gene was assigned by germline matching of the DNA, as TCRdb has none. CDR3 size: 24 residues. CDR1 is TSWWSYY and CDR2 is QGS in the germline V gene.

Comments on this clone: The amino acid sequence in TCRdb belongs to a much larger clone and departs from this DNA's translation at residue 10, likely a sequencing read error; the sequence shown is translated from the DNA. CDR3 coding DNA: TGTGCCTGTGACCCCCTAACTGGGGGACACGCGGAGACCGATAAACTCATCTTT. Translated, it gives CACDPLTGGHAETDKLIF. The chain carries TRDV2 and TRDJ1; 9 bases map to TRDD3. The J gene was not available in TCRdb and was assigned here by matching the DNA to germline segments. The V and J ends lost 3 bases and 2 bases, in that order; junction bases with no gene match: 15. This CDR3 comprises 18 residues. Germline CDR1 GEAIGNYY, CDR2 EKD.

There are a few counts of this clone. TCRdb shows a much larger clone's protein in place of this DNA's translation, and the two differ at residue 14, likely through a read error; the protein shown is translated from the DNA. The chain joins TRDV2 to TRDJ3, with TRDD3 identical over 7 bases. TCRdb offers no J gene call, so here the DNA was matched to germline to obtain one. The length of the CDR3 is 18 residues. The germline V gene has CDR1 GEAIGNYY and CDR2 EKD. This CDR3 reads CACDTLGISSWDTQQMFF. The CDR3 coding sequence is TGTGCCTGTGACACGCTGGGGATAAGCTCCTGGGACACCCAACAGATGTTTTTC.

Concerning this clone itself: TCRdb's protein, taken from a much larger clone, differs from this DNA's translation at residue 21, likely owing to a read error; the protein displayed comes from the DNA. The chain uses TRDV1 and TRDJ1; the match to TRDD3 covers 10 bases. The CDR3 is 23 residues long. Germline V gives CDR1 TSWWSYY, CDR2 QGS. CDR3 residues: CALGEVLAPLGGYPGPYTDKPIF. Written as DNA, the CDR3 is TGTGCTCTTGGGGAAGTTCTGGCTCCCCTTGGGGGATACCCTGGGCCCTACACCGATAAACCCATCTTT.

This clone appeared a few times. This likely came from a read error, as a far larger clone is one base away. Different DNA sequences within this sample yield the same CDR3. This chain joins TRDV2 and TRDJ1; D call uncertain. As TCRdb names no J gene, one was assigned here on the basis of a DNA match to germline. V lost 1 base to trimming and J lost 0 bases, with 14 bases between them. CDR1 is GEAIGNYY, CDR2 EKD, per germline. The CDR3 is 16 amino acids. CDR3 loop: CACDTVERRYTDKLIF. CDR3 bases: TGTGCCTGTGACACGGTTGAACGGAGGTACACCGATAAACTCATCTTT.

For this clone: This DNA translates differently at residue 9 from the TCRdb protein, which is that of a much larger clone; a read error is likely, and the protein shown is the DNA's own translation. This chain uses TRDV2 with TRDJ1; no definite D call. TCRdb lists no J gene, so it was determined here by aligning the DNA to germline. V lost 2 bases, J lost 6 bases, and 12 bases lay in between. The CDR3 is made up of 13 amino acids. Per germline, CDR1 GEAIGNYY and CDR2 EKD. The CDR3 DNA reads TGTGCCTGTGACAGTGTAGGAGTCAATAAACTCATCTTT. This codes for CACDSVGVNKLIF.

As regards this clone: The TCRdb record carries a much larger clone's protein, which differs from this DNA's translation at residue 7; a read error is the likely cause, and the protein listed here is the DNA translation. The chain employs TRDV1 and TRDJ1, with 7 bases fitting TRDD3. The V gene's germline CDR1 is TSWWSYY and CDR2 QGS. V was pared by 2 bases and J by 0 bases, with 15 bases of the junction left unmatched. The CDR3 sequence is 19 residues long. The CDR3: CALGEWCGLGAPYTDKLIF. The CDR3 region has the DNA TGTGCTCTTGGGGAATGGTGTGGGCTGGGGGCCCCGTACACCGATAAACTCATCTTT.

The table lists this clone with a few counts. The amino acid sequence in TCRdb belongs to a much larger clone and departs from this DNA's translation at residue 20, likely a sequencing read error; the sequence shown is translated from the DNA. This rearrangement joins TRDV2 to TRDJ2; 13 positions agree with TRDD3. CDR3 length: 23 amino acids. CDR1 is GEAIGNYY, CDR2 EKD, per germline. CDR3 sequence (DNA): TGTGCCTGTGACCGCCTACTGGGGGATACGCCCCACGGTAAACCGGTCGGCGCAGCACGACTCTTCTTT. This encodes CACDRLLGDTPHGKPVGAARLFF.

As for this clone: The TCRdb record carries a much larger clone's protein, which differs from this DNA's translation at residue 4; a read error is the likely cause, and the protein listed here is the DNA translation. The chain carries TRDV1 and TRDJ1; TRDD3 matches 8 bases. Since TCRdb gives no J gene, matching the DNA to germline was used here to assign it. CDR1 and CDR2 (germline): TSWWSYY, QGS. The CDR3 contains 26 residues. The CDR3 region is CALEEAKGLLGTQTILGAVNTDKLIF. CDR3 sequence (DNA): TGTGCTCTTGAGGAAGCTAAAGGTCTCCTGGGTACACAGACGATACTGGGGGCTGTTAACACCGATAAACTCATCTTT.

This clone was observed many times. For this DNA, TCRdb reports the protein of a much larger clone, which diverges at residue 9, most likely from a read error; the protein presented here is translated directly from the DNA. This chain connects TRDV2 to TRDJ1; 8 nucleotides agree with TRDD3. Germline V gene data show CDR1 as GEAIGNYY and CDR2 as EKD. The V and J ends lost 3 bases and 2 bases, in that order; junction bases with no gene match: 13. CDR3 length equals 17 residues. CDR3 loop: CACDLVLGGSTTDKLIF. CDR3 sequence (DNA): TGTGCCTGTGACCTGGTACTGGGGGGTAGCACGACCGATAAACTCATCTTT.

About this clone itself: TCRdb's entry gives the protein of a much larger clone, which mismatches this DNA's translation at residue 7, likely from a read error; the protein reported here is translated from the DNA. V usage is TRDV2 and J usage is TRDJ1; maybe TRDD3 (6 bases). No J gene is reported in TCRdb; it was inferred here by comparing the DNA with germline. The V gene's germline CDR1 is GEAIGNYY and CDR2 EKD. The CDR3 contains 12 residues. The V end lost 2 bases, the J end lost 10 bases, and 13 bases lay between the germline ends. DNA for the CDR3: TGTGCCTGTGACAGAGAGAGATACGGACTCATCTTT. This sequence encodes CACDRERYGLIF.

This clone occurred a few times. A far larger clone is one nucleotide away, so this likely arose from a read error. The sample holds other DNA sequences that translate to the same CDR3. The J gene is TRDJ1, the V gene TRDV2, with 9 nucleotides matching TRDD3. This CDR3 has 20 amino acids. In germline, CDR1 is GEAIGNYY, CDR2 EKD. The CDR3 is CACDPGGYDWGTGYTDKLIF. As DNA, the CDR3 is TGTGCCTGTGACCCCGGAGGCTACGACTGGGGGACCGGGTACACTGATAAACTCATCTTT.

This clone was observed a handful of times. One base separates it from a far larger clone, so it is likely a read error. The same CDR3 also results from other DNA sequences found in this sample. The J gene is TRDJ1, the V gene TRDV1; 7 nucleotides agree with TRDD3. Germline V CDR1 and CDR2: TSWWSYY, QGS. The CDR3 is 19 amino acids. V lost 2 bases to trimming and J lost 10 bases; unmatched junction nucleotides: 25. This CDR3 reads CALGEKSPPPHWGLGGLIF. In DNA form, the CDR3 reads TGTGCTCTTGGGGAAAAGTCCCCCCCCCCGCACTGGGGTTTAGGGGGACTCATCTTT.

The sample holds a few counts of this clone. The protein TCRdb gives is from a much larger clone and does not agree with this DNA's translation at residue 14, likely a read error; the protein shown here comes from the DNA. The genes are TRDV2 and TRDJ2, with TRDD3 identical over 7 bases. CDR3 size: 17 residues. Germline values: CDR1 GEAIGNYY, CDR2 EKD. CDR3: CACDTVTRDTLTAKLFF. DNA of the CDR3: TGTGCCTGTGACACCGTTACGAGGGATACTTTGACAGCAAAACTCTTCTTT.

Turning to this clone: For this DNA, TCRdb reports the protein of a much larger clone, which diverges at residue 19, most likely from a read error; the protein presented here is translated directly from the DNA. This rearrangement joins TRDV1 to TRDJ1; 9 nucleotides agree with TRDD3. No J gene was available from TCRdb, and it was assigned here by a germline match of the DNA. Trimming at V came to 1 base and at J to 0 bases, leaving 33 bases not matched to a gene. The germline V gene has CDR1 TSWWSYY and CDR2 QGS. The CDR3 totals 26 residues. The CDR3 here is CALGERSKPYLWAVRGDTEYTDKLIF. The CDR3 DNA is TGTGCTCTTGGGGAACGTTCCAAACCTTACCTCTGGGCGGTAAGGGGGGATACCGAATACACCGATAAACTCATCTTT.